This TCR beta chain was captured by sequencing in a study of blood T cells in healthy people across ages. The wider study: Template switching retrieved approximately one barcoded beta molecule for each two T cells.

A second PCR of about 6 to 11 cycles used a sample-barcoded 5' primer and a J-beta primer mix. TCRdb re-derived calls from the 5' RACE reads in MiXCR, one entry per CDR3 protein. The sample records some 1.4 million distinct CDR3 sequences, roughly 40% being singletons. From germline, CDR1 is SGHRS and CDR2 YFSETQ. This CDR3 has 12 residues. The ends were cut back, 4 bases at V and 7 bases at J, with 8 bases in the middle. The sequence was obtained from a woman aged 18-29 years in good health. The sequenced material came from blood. The V and J genes are TRBV5-1 and TRBJ1-4, with D perhaps TRBD1 (5 bases). The CDR3 loop is CASSEGSEKLFF. The CDR3 DNA reads as TGCGCCAGCAGCGAGGGGTCTGAAAAACTGTTTTTT.